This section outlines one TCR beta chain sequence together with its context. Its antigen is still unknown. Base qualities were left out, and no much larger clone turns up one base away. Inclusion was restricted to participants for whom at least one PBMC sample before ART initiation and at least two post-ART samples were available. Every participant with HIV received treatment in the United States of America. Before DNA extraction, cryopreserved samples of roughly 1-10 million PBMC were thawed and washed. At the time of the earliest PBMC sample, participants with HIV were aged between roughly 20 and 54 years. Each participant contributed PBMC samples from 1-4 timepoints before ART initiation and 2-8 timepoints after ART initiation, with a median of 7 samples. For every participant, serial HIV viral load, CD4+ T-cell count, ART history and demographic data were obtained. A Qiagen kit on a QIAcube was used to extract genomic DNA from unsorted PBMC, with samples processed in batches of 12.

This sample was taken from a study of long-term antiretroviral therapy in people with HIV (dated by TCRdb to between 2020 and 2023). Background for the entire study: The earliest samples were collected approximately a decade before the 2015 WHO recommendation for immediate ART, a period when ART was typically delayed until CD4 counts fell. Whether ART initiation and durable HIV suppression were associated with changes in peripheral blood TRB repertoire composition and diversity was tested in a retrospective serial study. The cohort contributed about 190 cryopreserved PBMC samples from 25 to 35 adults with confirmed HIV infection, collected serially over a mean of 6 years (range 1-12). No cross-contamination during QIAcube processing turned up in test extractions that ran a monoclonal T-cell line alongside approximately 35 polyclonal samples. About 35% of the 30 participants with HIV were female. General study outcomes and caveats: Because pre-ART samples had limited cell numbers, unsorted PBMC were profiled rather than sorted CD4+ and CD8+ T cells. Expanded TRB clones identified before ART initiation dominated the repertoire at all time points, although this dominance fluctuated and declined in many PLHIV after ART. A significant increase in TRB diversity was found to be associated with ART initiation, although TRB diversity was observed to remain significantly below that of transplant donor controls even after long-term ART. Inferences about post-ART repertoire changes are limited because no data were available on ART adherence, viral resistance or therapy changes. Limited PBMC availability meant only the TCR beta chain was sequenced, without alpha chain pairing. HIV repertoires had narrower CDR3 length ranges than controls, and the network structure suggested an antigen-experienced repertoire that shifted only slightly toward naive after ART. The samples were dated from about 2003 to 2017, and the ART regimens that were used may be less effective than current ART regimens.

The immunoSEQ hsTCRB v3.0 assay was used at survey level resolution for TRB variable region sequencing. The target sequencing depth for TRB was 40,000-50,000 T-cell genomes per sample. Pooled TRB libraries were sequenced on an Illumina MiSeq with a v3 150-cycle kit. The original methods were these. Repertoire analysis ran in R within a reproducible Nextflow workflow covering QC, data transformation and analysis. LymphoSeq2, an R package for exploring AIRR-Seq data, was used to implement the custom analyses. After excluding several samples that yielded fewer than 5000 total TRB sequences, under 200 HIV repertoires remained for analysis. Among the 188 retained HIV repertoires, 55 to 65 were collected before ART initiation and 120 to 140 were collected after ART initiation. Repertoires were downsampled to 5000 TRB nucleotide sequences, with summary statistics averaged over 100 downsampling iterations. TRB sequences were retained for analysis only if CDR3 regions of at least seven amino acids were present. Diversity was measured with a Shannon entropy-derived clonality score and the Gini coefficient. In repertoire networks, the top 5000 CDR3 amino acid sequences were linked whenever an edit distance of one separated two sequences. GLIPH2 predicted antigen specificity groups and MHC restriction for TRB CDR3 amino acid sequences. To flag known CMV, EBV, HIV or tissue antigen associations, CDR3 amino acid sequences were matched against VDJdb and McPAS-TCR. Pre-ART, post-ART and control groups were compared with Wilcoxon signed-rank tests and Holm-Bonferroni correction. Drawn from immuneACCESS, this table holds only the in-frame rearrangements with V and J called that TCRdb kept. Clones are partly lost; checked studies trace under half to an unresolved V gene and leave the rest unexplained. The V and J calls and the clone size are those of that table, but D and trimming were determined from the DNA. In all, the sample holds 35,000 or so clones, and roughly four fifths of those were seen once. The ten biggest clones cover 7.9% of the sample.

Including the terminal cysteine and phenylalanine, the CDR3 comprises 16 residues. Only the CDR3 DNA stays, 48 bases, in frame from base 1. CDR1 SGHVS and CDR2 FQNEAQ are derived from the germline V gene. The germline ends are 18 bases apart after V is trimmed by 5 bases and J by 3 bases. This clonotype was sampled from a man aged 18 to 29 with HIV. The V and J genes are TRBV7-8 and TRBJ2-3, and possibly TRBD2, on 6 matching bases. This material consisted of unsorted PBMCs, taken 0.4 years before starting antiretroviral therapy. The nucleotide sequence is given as TGTGCCAGCAGCCTAAAGGGGCGGGGTTTTACAGATACGCAGTATTTT. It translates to CASSLKGRGFTDTQYF.